These 5 T cell receptor beta chains originate from one sample sequenced in a study of shared clonotypes between healthy human individuals (dated by TCRdb to the early 2020s). The library was obtained by the immunoSEQ multiplex PCR assay. TCRdb retrieved this table from immuneACCESS and kept in-frame rearrangements only. Not all clones are present; in checked studies, unresolved V genes account for under half, and no reason is known for the remainder. Within this sample are about 1.4 million clones, with approximately 96% of them counted one time only. Over 1% of the sample goes to the ten largest clones. Sequencing was carried out using naive CD4+ T cells sorted from blood. The cell subset or site tag for this specimen amounts to: CD45RA+ positively selected. The source is a man aged 30 to 45 in good health.

The genes are TRBV18 and TRBJ2-7; D is perhaps TRBD2 (6 bases). CDR1 is KGHSH and CDR2 is LQKENI in the germline V gene. Trimming left V 4 bases short and J 1 base short, with 14 bases between. CDR3 length: 15 amino acids. The DNA of the CDR3 is TGTGCCAGCTCACTGGAGGGGTTGGGATCCTACGAGCAGTACTTC. Its protein is CASSLEGLGSYEQYF.

The chain employs TRBV9 and TRBJ2-3; D gene ambiguous. The CDR3 is 14 amino acids. V was shortened by 4 bases and J by 0 bases, with 9 bases between the two germline ends. Germline assignment: CDR1 SGDLS and CDR2 YYNGEE. The CDR3 here is CASSIRPSTDTQYF. CDR3 sequence (DNA): TGTGCCAGCAGCATTCGACCCAGCACAGATACGCAGTATTTT.

The chain recombines TRBV6-5 with TRBJ2-3, with 11 positions matching TRBD2. Losses at the gene ends were 7 bases for V and 6 bases for J; bases not matched to a gene: 6. Germline CDR1 is MNHEY and CDR2 is SVGAGI. The CDR3 loop spans 14 amino acids. The CDR3 loop is CASTLTSGMDTQYF. CDR3 DNA sequence: TGTGCCAGCACCTTGACTAGCGGGATGGATACGCAGTATTTT.

The chain carries TRBV6-4 and TRBJ2-1; 10 bases agree with TRBD2. The CDR3 length is 13 residues. After removal of 6 bases from V and 7 bases from J, the junction contained 3 bases not matched to a gene. Germline V gene sequence: CDR1 MRHNA, CDR2 SNTAGT. In DNA, the CDR3 is TGTGCCAGCAGCTTACTAGCGGGGAATGAGCAGTTCTTC. This sequence encodes CASSLLAGNEQFF.

This clone is a singleton in its sample. J is TRBJ2-2 and V is TRBV5-1, with 14 positions matching TRBD2. CDR3 length: 17 amino acids. Germline CDR1 is SGHRS and CDR2 is YFSETQ. With 5 bases clipped from V and 7 bases from J, the junction kept 10 bases outside the gene matches. CDR3 residues: CASRRGTSGSIDGELFF. In nucleotides, the CDR3 is TGCGCCAGCAGGCGGGGGACTAGCGGGAGCATTGACGGGGAGCTGTTTTTT.